This T cell receptor beta chain derives from a study of blood T cell repertoires in COVID-19 (dated by TCRdb to 2018 to 2020). In the study overall: Samples covering the acute and convalescent phases of COVID-19 were provided by collaborators in the United States, Italy and Spain. The prospective study material was composed of cDNA or gDNA derived from T cells, B-cell-depleted T cells, or PBMCs. Subjects who had been exposed to COVID-19, were actively infected with it, or had recovered from it provided the deeply sampled blood TCRbeta repertoires that made up the dataset. The repertoires were released in a freely available public database intended as a resource for research on the immune response to SARS-CoV-2. Samples came from the ongoing ImmuneRACE study (first 160 participants) plus 1,254 subjects from 6 global collaborators. Nearly every sample came with metadata listing a de-identified subject ID, COVID-19 status, age in years and sex. HLA class I and class II types, where available, came from metadata supplied by the sample provider rather than from assay-based typing.

Concerning this clone: No antigen is known for it. Base qualities are not at hand, and no much larger clone is one base apart.

The full study reports these points: The amount of clinical and demographic metadata varied by source and participant and was provided uncurated.

Inclusive of the bounding cysteine and phenylalanine, the CDR3 is 16 residues long. Kept here is only the CDR3 DNA, which spans 48 bases and is read in frame from base 1. As encoded in the germline V gene (reference sequence), CDR1 is LGHDT while CDR2 is YNNKEL. V sheds 3 bases and J sheds 5 bases, leaving 19 bases between their ends. Collaborating institutions collected whole blood in K2EDTA tubes following their own protocols. For TCRbeta analysis, collaborator samples were shipped as frozen whole blood, as isolated PBMCs, or as DNA extracted from either sample type. TCRbeta CDR3 regions were amplified from genomic DNA by means of the immunoSEQ Assay, a bias-controlled multiplex PCR. The paper's processing steps were these. The number of nucleated cells in each sample was estimated from the amplification of reference gene primers within the assay. To quantify the absolute abundance of each unique TCRbeta CDR3 rearrangement, sequence reads were collapsed and filtered. Productive Simpson clonality was computed per sample as the square root of Simpson's diversity index over productive rearrangements. Not all clones reach the TCRdb copy of this immuneACCESS table, which keeps in-frame sequences only. Checked studies attribute under half of the gap to unresolved V genes and leave the rest unexplained. Clone size and the V and J calls come from that table; the DNA yielded D and trimming. The sample profile shows about 99,000 clones; around 86% of them were found once. The ten largest clones add up to about 15% of the sample.

The receptor chain draws on TRBV3-1 (or the pseudogene TRBV3-2) and TRBJ2-5; the best D guess is TRBD1, with 6 bases matching. The source of this sequence is a man aged 45-65 years with acute or convalescent COVID-19. The sample was peripheral blood. The DNA sequence is as follows: TGTGCCAGCAGCCAGTTCCGGGACACTTCGGGCGAGACCCAGTACTTC. The encoded protein is CASSQFRDTSGETQYF.